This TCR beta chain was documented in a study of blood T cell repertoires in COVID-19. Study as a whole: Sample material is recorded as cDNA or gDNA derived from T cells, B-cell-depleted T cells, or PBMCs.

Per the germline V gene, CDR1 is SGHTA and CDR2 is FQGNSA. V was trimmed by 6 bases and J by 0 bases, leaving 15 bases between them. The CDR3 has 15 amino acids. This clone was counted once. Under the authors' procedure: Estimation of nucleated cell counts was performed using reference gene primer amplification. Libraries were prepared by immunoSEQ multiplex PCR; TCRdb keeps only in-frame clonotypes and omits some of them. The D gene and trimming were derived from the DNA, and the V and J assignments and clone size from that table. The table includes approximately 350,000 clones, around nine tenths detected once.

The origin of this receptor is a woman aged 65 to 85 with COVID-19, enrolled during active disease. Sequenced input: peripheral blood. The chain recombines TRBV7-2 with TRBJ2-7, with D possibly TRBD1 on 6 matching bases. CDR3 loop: CASSPGQQSSYEQYF. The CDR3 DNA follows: TGTGCCAGCAGTCCAGGACAGCAGAGCTCCTACGAGCAGTACTTC.